The 26 T cell receptor beta chains in this list originate from one sample, sequenced in a study of blood T cell repertoires in COVID-19. TCRdb's table, derived via immunoSEQ multiplex PCR, lists solely in-frame clones and lacks some. In the table there are 150,000 to 200,000 clones, about 88% of which are singletons. The sequencing sample was made of peripheral blood. The receptors originated from a man aged 65-85 years with active or convalescent COVID-19.

A note on this clone: The sample holds other DNA sequences that translate to the same CDR3. This chain connects TRBV3-1 (or the pseudogene TRBV3-2) to TRBJ1-2; D gene unclear. The CDR3 loop spans 13 amino acids. CDR1 is LGHDT and CDR2 is YNNKEL in the germline V gene (reference sequence). Trimming removed 2 bases at V and 0 bases at J, with 4 bases between. Written as DNA, the CDR3 is TGTGCCAGCAGCCAAACAGCTAACTATGGCTACACCTTC. It is translated as CASSQTANYGYTF.

This chain links TRBV7-2 with TRBJ2-4; 11 nucleotides match TRBD2. The CDR3 is made up of 15 amino acids. In germline, CDR1 is SGHTA, CDR2 FQGNSA. V lost 5 bases to trimming and J lost 8 bases; unmatched junction nucleotides: 8. DNA of the CDR3: TGTGCCAGCAGCCCGCCGGTAGCGGGGGGGGACATTCAGTACTTC. The encoded protein is CASSPPVAGGDIQYF.

As concerns this clone: Germline and junction disagree at one end, which may indicate a read error. This rearrangement joins TRBV5-1 to TRBJ1-1, with a possible D match to TRBD1 (5 bases). The CDR3 spans 9 residues. Germline V CDR1 and CDR2: SGHRS, YFSETQ. CDR3 protein: CASSPGLIF. CDR3 DNA: TGCGCCAGCAGCCCGGGACTTATCTTT. The full variable domain, its missing parts supplied by reference TRBV5-1 and TRBJ1-1, is KAGVTQTPRYLIKTRGQQVTLSCSPISGHRSVSWYQQTPGQGLQFLFEYFSETQRNKGNFPGRFSGRQFSNSRSEMNVSTLELGDSALYLCASSPGLIFGQGTRLTVV.

This chain uses TRBV24-1 with TRBJ2-2, with a possible D match to TRBD1 (5 bases). The CDR3 is made up of 19 amino acids. CDR1 is KGHDR and CDR2 is SFDVKD in the germline V gene. V lost 5 bases and J lost 2, with 23 bases in between. The CDR3 sequence is CATSGGTDRFFGNTGELFF. The CDR3 DNA sequence: TGTGCCACCAGTGGGGGTACTGACAGATTTTTCGGAAACACCGGGGAGCTGTTTTTT.

V is TRBV7-9 and J is TRBJ1-6; D gene ambiguous. Deletions cut 1 base from V and 4 bases from J, with 8 bases between. CDR1 is SEHNR and CDR2 is FQNEAQ in the germline V gene (reference sequence). The CDR3 contains 15 residues. The CDR3 bases are TGTGCCAGCAGCTTAGGGCGGGGTTATAATTCACCCCTCCACTTT. This gives the protein CASSLGRGYNSPLHF.

The CDR3: CASSIQLSYEQYF. The CDR3 DNA sequence: TGTGCCAGTAGTATCCAGTTATCCTACGAGCAGTACTTC. The chain recombines TRBV19 with TRBJ2-7; D is uncertain. The CDR3 is made up of 13 amino acids. Trimming left V 3 bases short and J 1 base short, with 7 bases between. Germline assignment: CDR1 LNHDA and CDR2 SQIVND (reference sequence).

This chain links TRBV6-1 with TRBJ1-2; 10 positions agree with TRBD1. V lost 3 bases, J lost 8 bases, and 9 bases stayed unmatched. The CDR3 totals 15 residues. Germline V CDR1 and CDR2: MNHNS, SASEGT. The DNA for the CDR3 is TGTGCCAGCAGTGACCCGGGACAGGGGCTTCGGGGCTACACCTTC. It yields the protein CASSDPGQGLRGYTF.

The chain carries TRBV19 and TRBJ1-1; D unclear. V dropped 0 bases and J dropped 5 bases, with 16 bases sitting between them. This CDR3 contains 16 residues. The germline V gene encodes CDR1 LNHDA and CDR2 SQIVND (reference sequence). CDR3 DNA: TGTGCCAGTAGTATAGATCTTGGAGGATTGGGGACTGAAGCTTTCTTT. Protein product: CASSIDLGGLGTEAFF.

This chain joins TRBV28 and TRBJ1-1; 7 positions match TRBD1. The CDR3 has 14 amino acids. The ends lost 3 bases at V and 0 bases at J; junction bases unmatched: 1. CDR1 and CDR2 from the germline V gene are MDHEN and SYDVKM. The CDR3 DNA reads as TGTGCCAGCAGTTTTGGACAGGTGAACACTGAAGCTTTCTTT. Protein product: CASSFGQVNTEAFF.

The J gene is TRBJ2-7, the V gene TRBV29-1; 7 bases align to TRBD2. This CDR3 has 13 amino acids. With V trimmed by 4 bases and J by 6 bases, 9 bases remained unmatched. CDR1 and CDR2 (germline): SQVTM, ANQGSEA. CDR3 sequence reads: CSVVVAGEREQYF. The CDR3 DNA reads as TGCAGCGTTGTTGTGGCGGGAGAACGCGAGCAGTACTTC.

The rearrangement links TRBV5-1 to TRBJ1-4; 7 bases match TRBD1. CDR3 length: 14 amino acids. Germline V gene sequence: CDR1 SGHRS, CDR2 YFSETQ. V lost 4 bases and J lost 4; bases outside the gene matches: 4. The CDR3 protein is CASSTDRNNEKLFF. For the CDR3, the DNA is TGCGCCAGCAGCACGGACAGGAATAATGAAAAACTGTTTTTT.

The rearrangement uses TRBV5-1 and TRBJ2-1; TRBD2 matches at 12 bases. The CDR3 contains 15 residues. Germline assignment: CDR1 SGHRS and CDR2 YFSETQ. Germline trimming cut 3 bases from V and 4 bases from J; bases unmatched to any gene: 2. For the CDR3, the DNA is TGCGCCAGCAGCTGGCTAGCGGGGGGGTACAATGAGCAGTTCTTC. Translated: CASSWLAGGYNEQFF.

This chain links TRBV5-1 with TRBJ2-5, with 7 bases fitting TRBD2. The V gene end was trimmed by 2 bases and the J gene end by 5 bases; junction bases not matched to a gene: 6. The germline gives CDR1 SGHRS, CDR2 YFSETQ. The CDR3 consists of 14 residues. The CDR3 nucleotides read TGCGCCAGCAGCTTTCCCAGCGGGGTTGAGACCCAGTACTTC. It is translated as CASSFPSGVETQYF.

V is TRBV10-1 and J is TRBJ2-7; D remains unclear. Looked up from germline, CDR1 is WNHNN and CDR2 is SYGVQD (reference sequence). The CDR3 has 13 residues. Trimming took 3 bases from V and 6 from J, leaving 12 bases between them. The chain's CDR3 is CASSDPGTGEQYF. The CDR3 coding sequence is TGCGCCAGCAGTGACCCTGGAACGGGCGAGCAGTACTTC.

The chain employs TRBV27 and TRBJ2-1; D is possibly TRBD1 (6 bases). The CDR3 sequence is 15 residues long. Trimming pared 0 bases from V and 0 bases from J, leaving 6 bases between. Germline lookup yields CDR1 MNHEY and CDR2 SMNVEV (reference sequence). The CDR3 nucleotides read TGTGCCAGCAGTTTATCAGGGGGCTCCTACAATGAGCAGTTCTTC. Translating gives CASSLSGGSYNEQFF.

The chain uses TRBV29-1 and TRBJ1-1, with D unclear. V lost 2 bases and J 0 bases, leaving 22 bases between the germline ends. The germline V gene has CDR1 SQVTM and CDR2 ANQGSEA. CDR3 size: 18 residues. The CDR3 DNA reads as TGCAGCGTTGAAAGTGTGGGCAGACCGAACCTGATGAACACTGAAGCTTTCTTT. This sequence encodes CSVESVGRPNLMNTEAFF.

The chain links TRBV2 to TRBJ2-2; 10 nucleotides align to TRBD2. Germline lookup yields CDR1 SNHLY and CDR2 FYNNEI. V lost 2 bases to trimming and J lost 5 bases; unmatched junction nucleotides: 8. The CDR3 is made up of 17 amino acids. CDR3 coding DNA: TGTGCCAGCAGTGAAATTGGGACTAGCGTGGGGACCGGGGAGCTGTTTTTT. It encodes CASSEIGTSVGTGELFF. Combining the CDR3 with reference TRBV2 and TRBJ2-2 gives the whole variable domain EPEVTQTPSHQVTQMGQEVILRCVPISNHLYFYWYRQILGQKVEFLVSFYNNEISEKSEIFDDQFSVERPDGSNFTLKIRSTKLEDSAMYFCASSEIGTSVGTGELFFGEGSRLTVL.

J is TRBJ2-2 and V is TRBV5-4, with TRBD2 identical over 10 bases. Germline V gene data show CDR1 as SGHNT and CDR2 as YYREEE (reference sequence). Germline trimming cut 1 base from V and 6 bases from J; bases unmatched to any gene: 9. The CDR3 runs 17 residues. The CDR3 loop is CASSLPSGRKGSGELFF. The CDR3 coding sequence is TGTGCCAGCAGCTTGCCTAGCGGGAGAAAAGGGTCCGGGGAGCTGTTTTTT. The whole variable domain, remainder taken from reference TRBV5-4 and TRBJ2-2, is ETGVTQSPTHLIKTRGQQVTLRCSSQSGHNTVSWYQQALGQGPQFIFQYYREEENGRGNFPPRFSGLQFPNYSSELNVNALELDDSALYLCASSLPSGRKGSGELFFGEGSRLTVL.

V usage is TRBV5-6 and J usage is TRBJ2-5; a weak D match, TRBD1 (6 bases). CDR1 SGHDT and CDR2 YYEEEE come from the germline V gene. The CDR3 totals 16 residues. Trimming left V 0 bases short and J 2 bases short, with 14 bases between. The chain's CDR3 is CASSLVPGTLQETQYF. CDR3 nucleotide sequence: TGTGCCAGCAGCTTGGTTCCCGGGACACTGCAAGAGACCCAGTACTTC.

This clone was seen a handful of times. Written as DNA, the CDR3 is TGTGCCAGCAGTAGACAGGGGGGGAGTATTATAGATACGCAGTATTTT. Protein sequence: CASSRQGGSIIDTQYF. The rearrangement uses TRBV9 and TRBJ2-3, with TRBD1 identical over 9 bases. Trimming cost V 5 bases and J 5 bases; bases outside gene matches: 12. CDR1 is SGDLS and CDR2 is YYNGEE in the germline V gene. The CDR3 sequence is 16 residues long.

The rearrangement uses TRBV30 and TRBJ1-2, with D maybe TRBD1 (6 bases). Trimming left V 2 bases short and J 6 bases short, with 13 bases between. The germline gives CDR1 GTSNPN, CDR2 SVGIG (reference sequence). CDR3 length: 13 residues. CDR3 residues: CAWSTDRTDGYTF. CDR3 nucleotides: TGTGCCTGGAGTACAGACAGGACGGATGGCTACACCTTC.

The chain links TRBV5-1 to TRBJ1-2; D unclear. Germline CDR1 is SGHRS and CDR2 is YFSETQ. V was clipped by 7 bases and J by 0 bases, with 10 bases between them. The CDR3 consists of 13 residues. This CDR3 reads CASRVEANYGYTF. The CDR3 coding sequence is TGCGCCAGCCGGGTGGAAGCTAACTATGGCTACACCTTC. Complete variable domain (other parts from reference TRBV5-1 and TRBJ1-2): KAGVTQTPRYLIKTRGQQVTLSCSPISGHRSVSWYQQTPGQGLQFLFEYFSETQRNKGNFPGRFSGRQFSNSRSEMNVSTLELGDSALYLCASRVEANYGYTFGSGTRLTVV.

The count of this clone is one. This chain joins TRBV4-3 and TRBJ2-1; a weak D match, TRBD1 (5 bases). Germline V gives CDR1 LGHNA, CDR2 YSLEER. This CDR3 has 14 amino acids. The germline V and J ends were trimmed by 2 bases and 7 bases, with 12 bases remaining between them. The chain's CDR3 is CASSQWGSFNEQFF. In DNA, the CDR3 is TGCGCCAGCAGCCAATGGGGCAGCTTTAATGAGCAGTTCTTC.

This chain connects TRBV12-3 or TRBV12-4 to TRBJ1-5; a possible D gene is TRBD1 (5 bases). The CDR3 consists of 13 residues. Trimming stripped 11 bases from V and 2 bases from J, with 13 bases between. The CDR3 DNA is TGTGCCGGGGGGACCTACGGCAATCAGCCCCAGCATTTT. Its protein is CAGGTYGNQPQHF.

The CDR3 region is CASSLGSSGTPYEQYF. CDR3 DNA: TGTGCCAGCAGCTTAGGTTCTAGCGGGACCCCCTACGAGCAGTACTTC. This chain connects TRBV7-8 to TRBJ2-7, with 9 bases lining up with TRBD2. CDR1 is SGHVS, CDR2 FQNEAQ, per germline. This CDR3 has 16 residues. Germline trimming cut 1 base from V and 2 bases from J; bases unmatched to any gene: 6.

The genes are TRBV7-9 and TRBJ2-3; D ambiguous. Germline CDR1 is SEHNR and CDR2 is FQNEAQ (reference sequence). The V gene lost 3 bases and the J gene lost 6 bases, with 4 bases spanning the gap. This CDR3 is built from 11 residues. The CDR3 sequence is CASSFSDTQYF. CDR3 bases: TGTGCCAGCAGCTTTTCGGATACGCAGTATTTT.